A single sample is the source of the 31 T cell receptor beta chains below, sequenced in a study. TCRdb reprocessed the RT-PCR reads via MiXCR and lists one record per CDR3 protein. The sample has around 700,000 distinct CDR3 sequences, approximately 15% seen once. The sequenced sample was memory CD4+ T cells from blood. Source of these receptors: a female donor in good health, serving as a healthy control.

V and J are TRBV12-3 or TRBV12-4 and TRBJ2-7; 7 bases agree with TRBD1. CDR3 length: 16 amino acids. The V and J ends lost 5 bases and 3 bases, in that order; junction bases with no gene match: 13. CDR3 amino acids: CASSGNRGLIGYEQYF. CDR3 bases: TGTGCCAGCAGTGGAAACAGGGGCCTAATAGGCTACGAGCAGTACTTC.

This clonotype was picked up many times. The rearrangement uses TRBV10-3 and TRBJ1-3; D is uncertain. Trimming pared 4 bases from V and 2 bases from J, leaving 9 bases between. Germline loops: CDR1 ENHRY, CDR2 SYGVKD. The CDR3 sequence is 14 residues long. The DNA for the CDR3 is TGTGCCATCAGTGGGACGGAGACTGGAAACACCATATATTTT. This encodes CAISGTETGNTIYF.

This clonotype was recorded a few times. V usage is TRBV5-1 and J usage is TRBJ1-1, with D possibly being TRBD1 (5 bases). The germline gives CDR1 SGHRS, CDR2 YFSETQ. There are 14 residues in the CDR3. Trimming left V 4 bases short and J 1 base short, with 11 bases between. For the CDR3, the DNA is TGCGCCAGCAGCCGGGGCGCGGCGAACACTGAAGCTTTCTTT. Amino acid sequence: CASSRGAANTEAFF.

The chain joins TRBV6-6 to TRBJ1-4; D is undetermined. This CDR3 comprises 17 residues. The germline gives CDR1 MNHNY, CDR2 SVGAGI (reference sequence). V lost 7 bases and J lost 0, with 18 bases in between. For the CDR3, the DNA is TGTGCCAGCACCTCTCGGGCCGCCGGGTCAACTAATGAAAAACTGTTTTTT. It translates to CASTSRAAGSTNEKLFF.

This clonotype was detected only a few times. The chain joins TRBV5-6 to TRBJ1-3; tentatively, D is TRBD1 (6 bases). Germline V lookup: CDR1 SGHDT, CDR2 YYEEEE. CDR3 length: 17 residues. V was clipped by 3 bases and J by 0 bases, with 16 bases between them. The CDR3 loop is CASSWRAGASSGNTIYF. The CDR3 DNA sequence: TGTGCCAGCAGCTGGAGGGCAGGGGCTAGCTCTGGAAACACCATATATTTT.

This clonotype was found a few times. The V gene is TRBV24-1, the J gene TRBJ2-1; 12 nucleotides match TRBD1. The CDR3 covers 17 residues. Germline V gene lookup returns CDR1 KGHDR and CDR2 SFDVKD. V lost 0 bases and J lost 7; bases outside the gene matches: 6. The CDR3 loop is CATSDLIGTGGFNEQFF. Written as DNA, the CDR3 is TGTGCCACCAGTGATTTGATCGGGACAGGGGGCTTTAATGAGCAGTTCTTC.

This chain joins TRBV7-2 and TRBJ2-3; TRBD1 might be the D (6 bases). Deletions cut 5 bases from V and 6 bases from J, with 18 bases between. This CDR3 has 15 residues. Germline lookup yields CDR1 SGHTA and CDR2 FQGNSA. CDR3 residues: CASSRQGGTRDTQYF. The CDR3 DNA follows: TGTGCCAGCAGCCGGCAAGGGGGAACAAGGGATACGCAGTATTTT.

This clonotype was seen more than once but under ten times. The chain has TRBV5-1 and TRBJ2-2; TRBD2 matches 13 bases. The CDR3 totals 14 residues. J lost 11 bases, V lost 0 bases, and 1 base had no gene match. Germline V gives CDR1 SGHRS, CDR2 YFSETQ. This CDR3 is CASSLGLAGGELFF. Written as DNA, the CDR3 is TGCGCCAGCAGCTTGGGACTAGCGGGAGGTGAGCTGTTTTTT.

This clonotype was counted ten times or more. V is TRBV6-1 and J is TRBJ1-2, with D perhaps TRBD1 (5 bases). CDR1 is MNHNS and CDR2 is SASEGT in the germline V gene. Trimming stripped 0 bases from V and 4 bases from J, with 6 bases between. The CDR3 length is 13 residues. This CDR3 is CASSEAGGYGYTF. CDR3 DNA: TGTGCCAGCAGTGAAGCGGGGGGCTATGGCTACACCTTC.

This sequence joins TRBV7-9 and TRBJ2-5; TRBD2 might be the D (6 bases). This CDR3 contains 12 residues. CDR1 SEHNR and CDR2 FQNEAQ come from the germline V gene (reference sequence). V lost 5 bases, J lost 7 bases, and 11 bases lay in between. CDR3 nucleotides: TGTGCCAGCAGCCCTAGCGCGGCGACCCAGTACTTC. Translation: CASSPSAATQYF.

The rearrangement uses TRBV9 and TRBJ2-4; a possible D gene is TRBD2 (7 bases). There are 13 residues in the CDR3. Trimming shortened V by 0 bases and J by 12 bases, and 13 bases separated the two germline ends. Looked up from germline, CDR1 is SGDLS and CDR2 is YYNGEE. The CDR3 sequence is CASSVEGGGYQYF. The CDR3 coding sequence is TGTGCCAGCAGCGTAGAAGGGGGGGGGTATCAGTACTTC.

The table lists this clonotype with a few counts. The chain has TRBV5-6 and TRBJ2-3; the match to TRBD2 covers 12 bases. V shed 4 bases and J 6 bases; nucleotides not matched to a gene: 9. The CDR3 covers 16 residues. Looked up from germline, CDR1 is SGHDT and CDR2 is YYEEEE. The CDR3 loop is CASSPPGLAGWDTQYF. CDR3 DNA sequence: TGTGCCAGCAGCCCCCCTGGACTAGCGGGATGGGATACGCAGTATTTT.

The J gene is TRBJ2-1, the V gene TRBV27; the match to TRBD2 covers 9 bases. V lost 6 bases and J lost 0; bases outside the gene matches: 3. This CDR3 contains 15 residues. Germline CDR1 is MNHEY and CDR2 is SMNVEV (reference sequence). CDR3 residues: CASRLAGRSYNEQFF. CDR3 nucleotides: TGTGCCAGCAGGCTAGCGGGGCGCTCCTACAATGAGCAGTTCTTC.

CDR3: CASSPIGEAEAFF. CDR3 in DNA: TGTGCCAGCAGCCCCATAGGGGAGGCTGAAGCTTTCTTT. The chain recombines TRBV7-2 with TRBJ1-1, with a weak D call TRBD1 (5 bases). Trimming removed 5 bases at V and 6 bases at J, with 13 bases between. The CDR3 is 13 amino acids. Germline V gene sequence: CDR1 SGHTA, CDR2 FQGNSA.

This clonotype was seen a handful of times. J is TRBJ2-7 and V is TRBV3-1, with D unresolved. This CDR3 has 12 residues. Germline CDR1 reads LGHDT; CDR2 reads YNNKEL (reference sequence). V was pared by 2 bases and J by 4 bases, with 6 bases between. CDR3 sequence (DNA): TGTGCCAGCAGCCAAACAAAATACGAGCAGTACTTC. Its translation is CASSQTKYEQYF.

This clonotype was detected only a few times. This chain joins TRBV28 and TRBJ2-7; perhaps TRBD1 as D (6 bases). The CDR3 has 11 residues. Trimming pared 6 bases from V and 9 bases from J, leaving 12 bases between. Germline CDR1 and CDR2: MDHEN and SYDVKM. The DNA of the CDR3 is TGTGCCAGCAGACAGGGTTTCCGGCAGTACTTC. Protein product: CASRQGFRQYF. Combining the CDR3 with reference TRBV28 and TRBJ2-7 gives the whole variable domain DVKVTQSSRYLVKRTGEKVFLECVQDMDHENMFWYRQDPGLGLRLIYFSYDVKMKEKGDIPEGYSVSREKKERFSLILESASTNQTSMYLCASRQGFRQYFGPGTRLTVT.

This clonotype has just a few counts. V and J are TRBV25-1 and TRBJ1-6; D call uncertain. This CDR3 comprises 12 residues. The V gene lost 3 bases and the J gene lost 3 bases, with 0 bases spanning the gap. Germline CDR1 and CDR2: MGHDK and SYGVNS. The CDR3 DNA reads TGTGCCAGCAGTGACTATAATTCACCCCTCCACTTT. Its translation: CASSDYNSPLHF.

The chain employs TRBV6-1 and TRBJ2-4, with unresolved D. CDR1 is MNHNS and CDR2 is SASEGT in the germline V gene. The CDR3 sequence is 13 residues long. V was trimmed by 0 bases and J by 4 bases, leaving 4 bases between them. CDR3 sequence (DNA): TGTGCCAGCAGTGAAGCCCGAAAAAACATTCAGTACTTC. The encoded protein is CASSEARKNIQYF.

The chain combines TRBV28 with TRBJ2-1, with 11 bases fitting TRBD1. Germline trimming cut 6 bases from V and 7 bases from J; bases unmatched to any gene: 2. This CDR3 spans 13 amino acids. CDR1 MDHEN and CDR2 SYDVKM come from the germline V gene. The CDR3 sequence is CASRGQGGNEQFF. The CDR3 coding sequence is TGTGCCAGCAGGGGACAGGGGGGAAATGAGCAGTTCTTC.

V is TRBV10-3 and J is TRBJ1-1, with 7 positions matching TRBD1. The CDR3 loop spans 15 amino acids. V trimming: 4 bases; J trimming: 4 bases; junction bases outside the gene matches: 9. The germline V gene has CDR1 ENHRY and CDR2 SYGVKD. CDR3 nucleotide sequence: TGTGCCATCAGTGTGAAAGGGGGCGAGGGCACTGAAGCTTTCTTT. It codes for CAISVKGGEGTEAFF.

For this clonotype: A much larger clonotype is one base distant, so this may be a read error. The gene calls are TRBV7-8 and TRBJ2-7; 7 bases map to TRBD1. Germline V lookup: CDR1 SGHVS, CDR2 FQNEAQ. The CDR3 is 14 residues long. This CDR3 reads CASSLTGAVYDQYF. The CDR3 region has the DNA TGTGCCAGCAGCTTAACAGGGGCCGTTTACGATCAGTACTTC.

This chain joins TRBV7-6 and TRBJ2-7; 7 bases map to TRBD1. The ends lost 5 bases at V and 6 bases at J; junction bases unmatched: 4. CDR1 and CDR2 (germline): SGHVS, FNYEAQ. CDR3 length: 12 amino acids. This chain's CDR3 is CASSGDRAEQYF. Here the CDR3 DNA reads TGTGCCAGCAGCGGAGACAGGGCCGAGCAGTACTTC.

The rearrangement uses TRBV4-1 and TRBJ1-5; 7 bases match TRBD1. Trimming at V came to 4 bases and at J to 9 bases, leaving 12 bases not matched to a gene. CDR1 is MGHRA, CDR2 YSYEKL, per germline. The CDR3 has 15 amino acids. CDR3 sequence reads: CASSLNTGEGWPQHF. The DNA for the CDR3 is TGCGCCAGCAGCCTAAACACAGGGGAGGGTTGGCCCCAGCATTTT.

V is TRBV27 and J is TRBJ1-6; unclear D gene. V was cut by 2 bases and J by 7 bases, with 9 bases left in between. Germline V gives CDR1 MNHEY, CDR2 SMNVEV (reference sequence). The CDR3 runs to 14 residues. The chain's CDR3 is CASSLGRMNSPLHF. Here the CDR3 DNA reads TGTGCCAGCAGTTTAGGTCGGATGAATTCACCCCTCCACTTT.

The chain has TRBV20-1 and TRBJ1-2; D unclear. Trimming took 6 bases from V and 3 from J, leaving 8 bases between them. Germline V CDR1 and CDR2: DFQATT, SNEGSKA (reference sequence). The CDR3 covers 11 residues. The chain's CDR3 is CSAPSDYGYTF. As DNA, the CDR3 is TGCAGTGCCCCATCCGACTATGGCTACACCTTC.

The chain joins TRBV24-1 to TRBJ2-7; 8 positions agree with TRBD1. Germline CDR1 is KGHDR and CDR2 is SFDVKD. J was trimmed by 3 bases and V by 4 bases; bases with no gene match: 7. CDR3 length: 15 residues. The CDR3, as DNA: TGTGCCACCAGTGACCCCGGGACAGGCATCTACGAGCAGTACTTC. Protein product: CATSDPGTGIYEQYF.

In this sample, this clonotype turned up a few times. This chain uses TRBV5-5 with TRBJ2-2; D may correspond to TRBD1 or TRBD2 (6 bases each). Trimming shortened V by 1 base and J by 6 bases, and 13 bases separated the two germline ends. This CDR3 is built from 15 residues. Per the germline V gene, CDR1 is SGHKS and CDR2 is YYEKEE (reference sequence). CDR3 in DNA: TGTGCCAGCAGCTTGTGGGGGGCAGAATCCGGGGAGCTGTTTTTT. It codes for CASSLWGAESGELFF.

This clonotype showed up just a few times. V usage is TRBV5-1 and J usage is TRBJ2-3; D is perhaps TRBD2 (6 bases). V was trimmed by 4 bases and J by 0 bases, leaving 9 bases between them. Germline-derived CDR1 and CDR2 are SGHRS and YFSETQ. There are 14 residues in the CDR3. CDR3 residues: CASSAGRSTDTQYF. In nucleotides, the CDR3 is TGCGCCAGCAGCGCGGGACGTAGCACAGATACGCAGTATTTT.

V gene TRBV20-1 combines with J gene TRBJ2-5; 9 bases are a match to TRBD2. The ends lost 4 bases at V and 5 bases at J; junction bases unmatched: 14. Germline V gives CDR1 DFQATT, CDR2 SNEGSKA (reference sequence). The CDR3 loop spans 16 amino acids. This CDR3 reads CSANPRSSGSRETQYF. Written as DNA, the CDR3 is TGCAGTGCTAATCCAAGGAGTAGCGGGAGTCGTGAGACCCAGTACTTC.

This clonotype occurred a few times. The chain links TRBV27 to TRBJ1-5; 7 bases fit TRBD1. The CDR3 consists of 18 residues. V lost 5 bases and J lost 0; bases outside the gene matches: 13. Germline CDR1 MNHEY, CDR2 SMNVEV (reference sequence). Here the CDR3 reads CASSPLDRLIDSNQPQHF. The CDR3 DNA sequence: TGTGCCAGCAGTCCCCTGGACAGGCTTATCGATAGCAATCAGCCCCAGCATTTT.

This clonotype appeared many times. DNA of the CDR3: TGTGCCAGCAGGCACAGGGGCCTCCACACTGAAGCTTTCTTT. Amino acid sequence: CASRHRGLHTEAFF. The genes are TRBV6-5 and TRBJ1-1; 7 bases align to TRBD1. This CDR3 comprises 14 residues. V was clipped by 6 bases and J by 3 bases; unmatched bases: 7. Germline lookup yields CDR1 MNHEY and CDR2 SVGAGI.